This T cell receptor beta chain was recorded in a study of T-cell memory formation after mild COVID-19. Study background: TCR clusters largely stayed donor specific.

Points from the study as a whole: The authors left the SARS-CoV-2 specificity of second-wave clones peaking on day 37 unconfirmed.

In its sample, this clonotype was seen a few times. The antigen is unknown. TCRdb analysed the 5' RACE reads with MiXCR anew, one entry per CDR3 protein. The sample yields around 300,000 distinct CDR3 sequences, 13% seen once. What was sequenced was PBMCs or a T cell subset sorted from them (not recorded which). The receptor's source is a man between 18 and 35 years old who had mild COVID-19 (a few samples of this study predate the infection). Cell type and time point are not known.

CDR3 DNA sequence: TGTGCCAGCAGGATTGGACGGACAGTTTGGCAGTTCTTC. Its protein product is CASRIGRTVWQFF. The chain uses TRBV12-3 or TRBV12-4 and TRBJ2-1, with D perhaps TRBD1 (6 bases). The CDR3 runs 13 residues. V lost 6 bases and J 12 bases, leaving 18 bases between the germline ends.